What follows describes a single T cell receptor (beta chain). Its cognate antigen is unknown. The source of the sample is a study of identical twins. Study-wide results and caveats: Sequences that were beta out-of-frame showed weaker excess twin sharing.

TCRdb used MiXCR to reprocess the 5' RACE reads, holding one entry per CDR3 protein. The table shows around 470,000 distinct CDR3 sequences, with 12% to 15% occurring only once. Trimming shortened V by 5 bases and J by 3 bases, and 10 bases separated the two germline ends. The CDR3 has 13 amino acids. Germline assignment: CDR1 SGHTA and CDR2 FQGNSA. A further study also used this sample, focusing on yellow fever vaccine responses in identical twins.

V is TRBV7-2 and J is TRBJ2-5; D uncertain. Sample: CD4+ T cells sorted from blood. The TCR sequence derives from a woman under 30 in good health. The CDR3 here is CASSVSTKETQYF. The CDR3 DNA reads as TGTGCCAGCAGCGTCTCAACCAAAGAGACCCAGTACTTC.